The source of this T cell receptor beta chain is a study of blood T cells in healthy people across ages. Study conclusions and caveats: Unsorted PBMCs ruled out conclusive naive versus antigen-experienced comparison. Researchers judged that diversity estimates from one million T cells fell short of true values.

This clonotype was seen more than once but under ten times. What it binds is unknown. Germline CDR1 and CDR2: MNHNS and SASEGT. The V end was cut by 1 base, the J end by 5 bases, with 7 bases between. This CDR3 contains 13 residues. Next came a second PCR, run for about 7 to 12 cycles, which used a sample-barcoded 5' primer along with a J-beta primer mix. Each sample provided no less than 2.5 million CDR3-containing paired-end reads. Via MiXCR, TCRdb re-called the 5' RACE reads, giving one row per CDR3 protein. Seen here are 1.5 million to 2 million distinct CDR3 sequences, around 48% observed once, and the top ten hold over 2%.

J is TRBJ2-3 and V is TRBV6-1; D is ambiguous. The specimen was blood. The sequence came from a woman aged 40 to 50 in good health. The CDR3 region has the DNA TGTGCCAGCAGTGAAGTACGAAGAGATACGCAGTATTTT. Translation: CASSEVRRDTQYF.